Below are 17 T cell receptor beta chains sequenced from a single sample in a study of blood T cell repertoires in COVID-19 (dated by TCRdb to 2018 to 2020). The library was built by means of the immunoSEQ multiplex PCR assay. TCRdb's version of the immuneACCESS table is confined to in-frame rearrangements and falls short of the full clone set. An unresolved V gene accounts for under half of the shortfall where checked; the remainder is of unknown origin. The sample yields under 85,000 clones; 85% to 90% were counted once. Jointly, the top ten make up about 15% of the sample. Sequencing was performed on peripheral blood. Source of these receptors: a man aged 70-80 years with active or convalescent COVID-19.

This clone was observed once. This chain joins TRBV28 and TRBJ1-6; maybe TRBD1 (6 bases). Germline CDR1 MDHEN, CDR2 SYDVKM. This CDR3 contains 16 residues. Between the trimmed V and J ends, which lost 6 bases and 8 bases, there was a span of 20 bases. CDR3 sequence reads: CASRAPGDNAYSPLHF. In DNA, the CDR3 is TGTGCCAGCAGGGCCCCAGGGGATAATGCCTATTCACCCCTCCACTTT.

The chain is built from TRBV6-1 and TRBJ1-6, with D possibly being TRBD1 (5 bases). The V gene lost 0 bases and the J gene lost 4 bases, with 10 bases spanning the gap. The CDR3 covers 16 residues. Germline CDR1 and CDR2: MNHNS and SASEGT. CDR3 amino acids: CASSEAAGLYNSPLHF. The CDR3 DNA sequence: TGTGCCAGCAGTGAAGCTGCGGGGCTATATAATTCACCCCTCCACTTT.

This sequence joins TRBV10-3 and TRBJ1-1, with D maybe TRBD1 (6 bases). The V and J ends lost 3 bases and 7 bases respectively, with 15 bases between them. CDR1 and CDR2 from the germline V gene are ENHRY and SYGVKD. The CDR3 is 14 residues long. The DNA for the CDR3 is TGTGCCATCAGTGATACTGTAAGGGGGAGTGAAGCTTTCTTT. It encodes CAISDTVRGSEAFF.

V and J are TRBV27 and TRBJ2-3; no definite D call. Germline V gene data show CDR1 as MNHEY and CDR2 as SMNVEV (reference sequence). The CDR3 is 14 amino acids. Trimming took off 5 bases at V and 5 bases at J, with 14 bases between the two ends. CDR3 nucleotides: TGTGCCAGCAGTCCACTTGGTGTCGGAGATACGCAGTATTTT. It is translated as CASSPLGVGDTQYF.

V usage is TRBV28 and J usage is TRBJ1-2; 10 nucleotides line up with TRBD1. V shed 5 bases and J 8 bases; nucleotides not matched to a gene: 14. Looked up from germline, CDR1 is MDHEN and CDR2 is SYDVKM. This CDR3 comprises 16 residues. In DNA form, the CDR3 reads TGTGCCAGCAGTCTTAACCGACAGGGGGCTTTGCGGGGCTACACCTTC. This sequence encodes CASSLNRQGALRGYTF.

This clone was detected only once. The rearrangement links TRBV6-6 to TRBJ2-3, with TRBD1 as a possible D gene (6 bases). V was shortened by 5 bases and J by 11 bases, with 11 bases between the two germline ends. Germline V gene lookup returns CDR1 MNHNY and CDR2 SVGAGI (reference sequence). This CDR3 has 11 amino acids. This CDR3 is CASSQRTEQYF. The CDR3 DNA reads TGTGCCAGCAGTCAACGGACAGAGCAGTATTTT.

J is TRBJ2-3 and V is TRBV29-1; 7 bases line up with TRBD2. Germline CDR1 SQVTM, CDR2 ANQGSEA. The CDR3 covers 13 residues. V shed 4 bases and J 6 bases; nucleotides not matched to a gene: 7. CDR3 coding DNA: TGCAGCGTTGGATCAGCGGGAAGGGATACGCAGTATTTT. Translated, it gives CSVGSAGRDTQYF.

This rearrangement joins TRBV30 to TRBJ1-3; D gene uncertain. The CDR3 consists of 13 residues. V gave up 0 bases and J gave up 2 bases, with 5 bases separating them. Germline CDR1 GTSNPN, CDR2 SVGIG (reference sequence). CDR3 coding DNA: TGTGCCTGGAGTGTCGGGACTGGAAACACCATATATTTT. Encoded protein: CAWSVGTGNTIYF. Using reference TRBV30 and TRBJ1-3 for the parts outside the CDR3, the full variable domain is SQTIHQWPATLVQPVGSPLSLECTVEGTSNPNLYWYRQAAGRGLQLLFYSVGIGQISSEVPQNLSASRPQDRQFILSSKKLLLSDSGFYLCAWSVGTGNTIYFGEGSWLTVV.

The chain is built from TRBV4-2 and TRBJ1-2; 7 positions match TRBD1. This CDR3 has 15 residues. Germline V gene data show CDR1 as LGHNA and CDR2 as YNFKEQ. J was trimmed by 3 bases and V by 0 bases; bases with no gene match: 4. CDR3 nucleotides: TGTGCCAGCAGCCAAGATCGGGACAGATACTATGGCTACACCTTC. It yields the protein CASSQDRDRYYGYTF.

The chain is built from TRBV6-2 or TRBV6-3 and TRBJ2-1, with 14 bases aligning to TRBD2. CDR3 length: 17 amino acids. Germline V gives CDR1 MNHEY, CDR2 SVGEGT. V lost 6 bases to trimming and J lost 6 bases; unmatched junction nucleotides: 10. The CDR3 reads CASSPRTSGRRGNEQFF. The CDR3 region has the DNA TGTGCCAGCAGCCCCCGGACTAGCGGGAGGAGAGGCAATGAGCAGTTCTTC.

A few counts support this clone. The V call is TRBV28, the J call TRBJ1-5, with 9 bases lining up with TRBD1. This CDR3 is built from 15 residues. Per germline, CDR1 MDHEN and CDR2 SYDVKM. V dropped 8 bases and J dropped 2; count of bases not matched to a gene: 7. The DNA for the CDR3 is TGTGCCAGCCACAGGGGGCAGTTGGGCAATCAGCCCCAGCATTTT. The encoded protein is CASHRGQLGNQPQHF.

V usage is TRBV2 and J usage is TRBJ1-6, with 10 bases matching TRBD1. The CDR3 runs 15 residues. V was pared by 4 bases and J by 9 bases, with 6 bases of the junction left unmatched. The germline gives CDR1 SNHLY, CDR2 FYNNEI. The CDR3: CASSVETGGTSPLHF. The CDR3 DNA follows: TGTGCCAGCAGTGTAGAGACAGGGGGCACTTCACCCCTCCACTTT. Together with reference TRBV2 and TRBJ1-6, the CDR3 gives the full variable domain: EPEVTQTPSHQVTQMGQEVILRCVPISNHLYFYWYRQILGQKVEFLVSFYNNEISEKSEIFDDQFSVERPDGSNFTLKIRSTKLEDSAMYFCASSVETGGTSPLHFGNGTRLTVT.

V gene TRBV5-6 combines with J gene TRBJ2-7; D perhaps matches TRBD1 (6 bases). The CDR3 is 12 residues long. Looked up from germline, CDR1 is SGHDT and CDR2 is YYEEEE. Between the trimmed V and J ends, which lost 3 bases and 4 bases, there was a span of 8 bases. The DNA for the CDR3 is TGTGCCAGCAGCTCTCAGGGGTACGAGCAGTACTTC. Translated, it gives CASSSQGYEQYF.

The CDR3 here is CASSLGARTEAFF. The CDR3 region has the DNA TGTGCCAGCAGCTTAGGGGCGAGAACTGAAGCTTTCTTT. The chain carries TRBV5-6 and TRBJ1-1, with a weak D call TRBD1 (5 bases). The CDR3 contains 13 residues. CDR1 and CDR2 from the germline V gene are SGHDT and YYEEEE. V dropped 2 bases and J dropped 5 bases, with 10 bases sitting between them.

J is TRBJ1-4 and V is TRBV5-5; 8 positions agree with TRBD1. Looked up from germline, CDR1 is SGHKS and CDR2 is YYEKEE (reference sequence). This CDR3 region has 14 residues. Trimming at V came to 4 bases and at J to 7 bases, leaving 6 bases not matched to a gene. The CDR3 DNA sequence: TGTGCCAGCAGCCAGGACAGGGTGGGTGAAAAACTGTTTTTT. Its protein is CASSQDRVGEKLFF.

This clone was picked up a small number of times. This chain connects TRBV7-3 to TRBJ2-1, with 9 bases aligning to TRBD2. The V and J ends lost 4 bases and 4 bases, in that order; junction bases with no gene match: 5. Germline values: CDR1 SGHTA, CDR2 FQGTGA. The CDR3 is made up of 15 amino acids. CDR3 residues: CASSSQGLAYNEQFF. The CDR3 region has the DNA TGTGCCAGCAGCTCTCAGGGACTAGCATACAATGAGCAGTTCTTC.

J is TRBJ2-2 and V is TRBV5-5, with a possible D match to TRBD1 (5 bases). This CDR3 region has 15 residues. CDR1 and CDR2 (germline): SGHKS, YYEKEE (reference sequence). The V end was cut by 0 bases, the J end by 0 bases, with 6 bases between. The CDR3 DNA is TGTGCCAGCAGCTTGGCCAGGGCGAACACCGGGGAGCTGTTTTTT. Residues: CASSLARANTGELFF.